One and the same sample provided the 28 T cell receptor beta chains below, sequenced in a study of radiotherapy plus CTLA-4 blockade in lung cancer. Profiling relied on immunoSEQ multiplex PCR, and the TCRdb table lists in-frame clones only, not all of them. This sample has around 2,800 clones; 80% to 85% occur once, and the top ten carry roughly 4.7%. The sample in question was tumor tissue, obtained from a patient treated with radiotherapy plus ipilimumab. The receptors stem from a human donor with non-small cell lung cancer that progressed on radiotherapy plus ipilimumab.

This clone was seen a few times. The chain links TRBV27 to TRBJ2-2; D unclear. The V gene lost 5 bases and the J gene lost 6 bases, with 7 bases spanning the gap. Looked up from germline, CDR1 is MNHEY and CDR2 is SMNVEV (reference sequence). CDR3 length: 12 amino acids. The CDR3 protein is CASSPSPGELFF. In nucleotides, the CDR3 is TGTGCCAGCAGTCCATCGCCCGGGGAGCTGTTTTTT.

The V gene is TRBV7-8, the J gene TRBJ1-5; D uncertain. The germline V gene encodes CDR1 SGHVS and CDR2 FQNEAQ. The CDR3 is made up of 16 amino acids. V was clipped by 0 bases and J by 4 bases, with 13 bases between them. The CDR3 sequence: CASSLASGVGNQPQHF. The CDR3 bases are TGTGCCAGCAGCTTAGCGAGCGGGGTAGGAAATCAGCCCCAGCATTTT.

This chain's CDR3 is CASSLATDYGYTF. In DNA form, the CDR3 reads TGTGCCAGCAGCTTAGCCACAGACTATGGCTACACCTTC. J is TRBJ1-2 and V is TRBV7-8, with D unresolved. From germline, CDR1 is SGHVS and CDR2 FQNEAQ. V shed 0 bases and J shed 3 bases, with 5 bases lying between them. The CDR3 covers 13 residues.

The rearrangement joins TRBV29-1 to TRBJ2-1; a weak D match, TRBD1 (5 bases). The CDR3 has 12 amino acids. The germline CDR1 and CDR2 sequences are SQVTM and ANQGSEA. Trimming shortened V by 0 bases and J by 8 bases, and 8 bases separated the two germline ends. CDR3 amino acids: CSVEDQGDEQFF. In DNA form, the CDR3 reads TGCAGCGTTGAAGATCAGGGCGATGAGCAGTTCTTC.

A few counts support this clone. This sample includes further DNA sequences coding for the same CDR3. The V gene is TRBV5-1, the J gene TRBJ2-3; 14 positions agree with TRBD2. Germline-derived CDR1 and CDR2 are SGHRS and YFSETQ. CDR3 length: 17 residues. The junction had 2 bases not matched to a gene; V was cut back by 0 bases and J by 2 bases. The CDR3 spells CASSLGLAGGATDTQYF. The CDR3 coding sequence is TGCGCCAGCAGCTTGGGACTAGCGGGGGGGGCCACAGATACGCAGTATTTT. Supplemented by reference TRBV5-1 and TRBJ2-3, the full variable domain reads KAGVTQTPRYLIKTRGQQVTLSCSPISGHRSVSWYQQTPGQGLQFLFEYFSETQRNKGNFPGRFSGRQFSNSRSEMNVSTLELGDSALYLCASSLGLAGGATDTQYFGPGTRLTVL.

The genes are TRBV27 and TRBJ2-2; maybe TRBD2 (6 bases). This CDR3 is built from 15 residues. Germline CDR1 and CDR2: MNHEY and SMNVEV (reference sequence). Trimming pared 3 bases from V and 0 bases from J, leaving 8 bases between. The CDR3 reads CASSFGGANTGELFF. The CDR3 nucleotides read TGTGCCAGCAGTTTCGGAGGGGCGAACACCGGGGAGCTGTTTTTT.

The chain is built from TRBV7-9 and TRBJ2-1, with no clear D. Trimming left V 0 bases short and J 3 bases short, with 3 bases between. This CDR3 comprises 13 residues. CDR1 is SEHNR and CDR2 is FQNEAQ in the germline V gene (reference sequence). The CDR3 sequence: CASSLAFYNEQFF. CDR3 sequence (DNA): TGTGCCAGCAGCTTAGCTTTCTACAATGAGCAGTTCTTC. Based on the CDR3 plus reference TRBV7-9 and TRBJ2-1, the full variable domain is DTGVSQNPRHKITKRGQNVTFRCDPISEHNRLYWYRQTLGQGPEFLTYFQNEAQLEKSRLLSDRFSAERPKGSFSTLEIQRTEQGDSAMYLCASSLAFYNEQFFGPGTRLTVL.

This clone appeared a few times. V usage is TRBV15 and J usage is TRBJ2-2; D unresolved. The CDR3 consists of 15 residues. V was clipped by 0 bases and J by 4 bases, with 9 bases between them. CDR1 LNHNV and CDR2 YYDKDF come from the germline V gene (reference sequence). Here the CDR3 DNA reads TGTGCCACCAGCAGAGATCTTTCCAGCACCGGGGAGCTGTTTTTT. The encoded protein is CATSRDLSSTGELFF.

Only one count was recorded for this clone. As DNA, the CDR3 is TGTGCCAGCCACACCAGGCGAGAGACCCAGTACTTC. This gives the protein CASHTRRETQYF. The V and J genes are TRBV2 and TRBJ2-5; no clear D gene. The V gene's germline CDR1 is SNHLY and CDR2 FYNNEI. This CDR3 comprises 12 residues. Trimming took off 8 bases at V and 4 bases at J, with 11 bases between the two ends.

The chain has TRBV6-6 and TRBJ2-1, with no clear D. In germline, CDR1 is MNHNY, CDR2 SVGAGI (reference sequence). There are 11 residues in the CDR3. Here the CDR3 DNA reads TGTGCGGTAAGGGTTTACAATGAGCAGTTCTTC. Translated: CAVRVYNEQFF.

The chain employs TRBV19 and TRBJ1-1, with 7 bases fitting TRBD1. Germline CDR1 reads LNHDA; CDR2 reads SQIVND (reference sequence). J gave up 4 bases and V 7 bases, and 6 bases lay outside the gene matches. The CDR3 covers 13 residues. The CDR3 DNA reads TGTGCCAGTAACCCACAGGGGTTCACTGAAGCTTTCTTT. It encodes CASNPQGFTEAFF.

Notes on this clone: Other DNA variants within this sample encode the same CDR3. In DNA form, the CDR3 reads TGTGCCAGCAGCCACCGGGACAGGGGTGGTGAAAAACTGTTTTTT. Amino acid sequence: CASSHRDRGGEKLFF. The chain combines TRBV7-9 with TRBJ1-4; 10 positions match TRBD1. The germline CDR1 and CDR2 sequences are SEHNR and FQNEAQ (reference sequence). J gave up 7 bases and V 5 bases, and 7 bases lay outside the gene matches. This CDR3 comprises 15 residues. The whole variable domain, remainder taken from reference TRBV7-9 and TRBJ1-4, is DTGVSQNPRHKITKRGQNVTFRCDPISEHNRLYWYRQTLGQGPEFLTYFQNEAQLEKSRLLSDRFSAERPKGSFSTLEIQRTEQGDSAMYLCASSHRDRGGEKLFFGSGTQLSVL.

The CDR3 loop reads CASSPGQGNTGELFF. The CDR3 region has the DNA TGTGCCAGCAGCCCTGGACAGGGGAACACCGGGGAGCTGTTTTTT. V usage is TRBV16 and J usage is TRBJ2-2; TRBD1 agrees at 8 bases. From germline, CDR1 is KGHSY and CDR2 FQNENV. This CDR3 has 15 amino acids. Trimming took 4 bases from V and 1 from J; bases not matched to a gene: 2. Variable domain in full (rest from reference TRBV16 and TRBJ2-2): GEEVAQTPKHLVRGEGQKAKLYCAPIKGHSYVFWYQQVLKNEFKFLISFQNENVFDETGMPKERFSAKCLPNSPCSLEIQATKLEDSAVYFCASSPGQGNTGELFFGEGSRLTVL.

As to this clone: One end of the junction is discordant with germline, which a read error may explain. V usage is TRBV11-2 and J usage is TRBJ2-7; possible D gene TRBD1, 6 bases. The germline gives CDR1 SGHAT, CDR2 FQNNGV. CDR3 length equals 13 residues. The CDR3 protein is CASSLVRGYEQYF. CDR3 bases: TGTGCCAGCAGCTTAGTGAGGGGGTATGAGCAATACTTC. The entire variable domain, with the rest obtained from reference TRBV11-2 and TRBJ2-7, is as follows: EAGVAQSPRYKIIEKRQSVAFWCNPISGHATLYWYQQILGQGPKLLIQFQNNGVVDDSQLPKDRFSAERLKGVDSTLKIQPAKLEDSAVYLCASSLVRGYEQYFGPGTRLTVT.

This CDR3 is CASSEANTEAFF. The DNA for the CDR3 is TGCGCCAGCAGTGAGGCGAACACTGAAGCTTTCTTT. J is TRBJ1-1 and V is TRBV10-1; D not resolved. From germline, CDR1 is WNHNN and CDR2 SYGVQD (reference sequence). The CDR3 contains 12 residues. V was pared by 2 bases and J by 1 base, with 2 bases between.

The chain recombines TRBV10-3 with TRBJ2-5; 7 nucleotides agree with TRBD2. CDR1 is ENHRY, CDR2 SYGVKD, per germline. V was pared by 11 bases and J by 1 base, with 10 bases of the junction left unmatched. The CDR3 length is 14 residues. In DNA, the CDR3 is TGTGCCGCCGCTCAATCGGGGGGCCAAGAGACCCAGTACTTC. Residues: CAAAQSGGQETQYF.

V usage is TRBV29-1 and J usage is TRBJ1-1, with 7 nucleotides matching TRBD1. The V gene's germline CDR1 is SQVTM and CDR2 ANQGSEA. The CDR3 sequence is 12 residues long. With 7 bases clipped from V and 3 bases from J, the junction kept 5 bases outside the gene matches. CDR3 sequence: CSATTGDTEAFF. The DNA for the CDR3 is TGCAGCGCCACAACAGGGGACACTGAAGCTTTCTTT.

This clone appeared a few times. The chain carries TRBV7-3 and TRBJ2-2; D is undetermined. CDR1 SGHTA and CDR2 FQGTGA come from the germline V gene. The V gene lost 5 bases and the J gene lost 0 bases, with 7 bases spanning the gap. The CDR3 has 14 amino acids. This CDR3 is CASSDLTNTGELFF. As DNA, the CDR3 is TGTGCCAGCAGCGACTTGACGAACACCGGGGAGCTGTTTTTT.

The chain uses TRBV2 and TRBJ2-1; D unclear. This CDR3 has 11 amino acids. The germline V gene encodes CDR1 SNHLY and CDR2 FYNNEI. The V end lost 7 bases, the J end lost 6 bases, and 7 bases lay between the germline ends. CDR3 sequence reads: CASNDFNEQFF. The CDR3 coding sequence is TGTGCCAGCAATGACTTCAATGAGCAGTTCTTC.

The CDR3 here is CASSRTYQGNAIPDTQYF. The CDR3, as DNA: TGCGCCAGCAGCCGGACTTACCAGGGGAATGCGATCCCAGATACGCAGTATTTT. The chain has TRBV4-3 and TRBJ2-3, with D possibly TRBD1 on 6 matching bases. CDR1 is LGHNA and CDR2 is YSLEER in the germline V gene. The CDR3 loop spans 18 amino acids. V was pared by 4 bases and J by 4 bases, with 24 bases between.

The CDR3 bases are TGTGCCAGCAGCCAAGTTAGAGCTTTCTTT. This codes for CASSQVRAFF. The chain couples TRBV4-2 to TRBJ1-1, with unresolved D. CDR1 and CDR2 from the germline V gene are LGHNA and YNFKEQ. Trimming took 1 base from V and 10 from J, leaving 4 bases between them. The CDR3 loop spans 10 amino acids.

The gene calls are TRBV4-3 and TRBJ2-7; 7 bases agree with TRBD1. CDR3 size: 14 residues. Per germline, CDR1 LGHNA and CDR2 YSLEER. The V gene end was trimmed by 4 bases and the J gene end by 3 bases; junction bases not matched to a gene: 6. CDR3 sequence: CASSPKTGDYEQYF. The CDR3 bases are TGCGCCAGCAGCCCCAAAACAGGGGACTACGAGCAGTACTTC.

Comments on this clone: The junction shows a germline mismatch at one end, possibly a read error. The J gene is TRBJ2-7, the V gene TRBV7-8; 9 nucleotides align to TRBD2. This CDR3 has 14 residues. The germline V gene has CDR1 SGHVS and CDR2 FQNEAQ. CDR3 region: CASSSGGISYEQYF. The CDR3, as DNA: TGTGCTAGCAGCAGCGGGGGGATCTCCTACGAGCAGTACTTC.

Comment on this clone: At one end the junction does not follow the germline gene, possibly because of a read error. The V gene is TRBV2, the J gene TRBJ1-5, with TRBD1 identical over 7 bases. This CDR3 region has 16 residues. Germline assignment: CDR1 SNHLY and CDR2 FYNNEI. The CDR3 coding sequence is TGTGCTAGCAGTGAAAGGGACAGAGAAATTAATCAGCCCCAGCATTTT. The encoded protein is CASSERDREINQPQHF. The full variable domain, in which reference TRBV2 and TRBJ1-5 provide the parts outside the CDR3, is EPEVTQTPSHQVTQMGQEVILRCVPISNHLYFYWYRQILGQKVEFLVSFYNNEISEKSEIFDDQFSVERPDGSNFTLKIRSTKLEDSAMYFCASSERDREINQPQHFGDGTRLSIL.

V is TRBV11-2 and J is TRBJ2-2; TRBD2 matches at 11 bases. Germline CDR1 is SGHAT and CDR2 is FQNNGV. The CDR3 has 17 amino acids. J was trimmed by 9 bases and V by 1 base; bases with no gene match: 10. CDR3 in DNA: TGTGCCAGCAGCTTAGCGGTAGCGGGGGGGCCGGACCGGGAGCTGTTTTTT. It yields the protein CASSLAVAGGPDRELFF.

The V call is TRBV6-5, the J call TRBJ1-1; a possible D gene is TRBD1 (6 bases). The CDR3 covers 15 residues. The germline gives CDR1 MNHEY, CDR2 SVGAGI. V dropped 6 bases and J dropped 0 bases, with 14 bases sitting between them. In DNA form, the CDR3 reads TGTGCCAGCAGGTCCTCCGGGACAATGAACACTGAAGCTTTCTTT. Amino acids: CASRSSGTMNTEAFF.

The CDR3 DNA reads TGCGCCAGCAGCTTGGAGGGGCTCGTCTATGGCTACACCTTC. Translating it yields CASSLEGLVYGYTF. The genes are TRBV5-1 and TRBJ1-2; weak D call: TRBD1 (5 bases). Germline values: CDR1 SGHRS, CDR2 YFSETQ. V shed 0 bases and J shed 4 bases, with 10 bases lying between them. The CDR3 totals 14 residues.

The J gene is TRBJ1-2, the V gene TRBV18; 7 bases agree with TRBD1. The V gene's germline CDR1 is KGHSH and CDR2 LQKENI. The J segment lost 4 bases and the V segment lost 5 bases, leaving 4 bases of the junction unmatched. CDR3 length: 13 amino acids. In DNA form, the CDR3 reads TGTGCCAGCTCATTACAGGGGACCTATGGCTACACCTTC. It encodes CASSLQGTYGYTF.